A single TCR beta chain is shown here with its context. There are 17 residues in the CDR3. This sample stems from a study of chemoradiotherapy in HPV16-positive cancers. Sequencing used immunoSEQ multiplex PCR; TCRdb keeps in-frame clones, though not all of them. The sample lists about 68,000 clones; roughly 90% were seen once. This chain joins TRBV12-2 and TRBJ1-5. TRBV12-2 has pseudogene status. This TCR came from a human donor with HPV-associated anogenital cancer. The sequenced sample was blood, obtained from a patient who underwent chemoradiotherapy. CDR3: CASRLAAHVGSNQPQHF. CDR3 DNA: TGTGCAAGTCGCTTAGCGGCCCATGTAGGGAGCAATCAGCCCCAGCATTTT.